The sequence of this T cell receptor beta chain was determined in a study of graft-versus-host responses after intestinal transplantation. Study-level information: Grafts were multivisceral, liver-intestinal, or isolated intestinal.

Findings and limits, study-wide: Among recipient marrow samples, GvH clones were found; some appeared first in ileum or blood. Those patients showing graft-donor T cell macrochimerism displayed high graft-versus-host to host-versus-graft clonal ratios in allografts.

This CDR3 has 15 amino acids. V gave up 4 bases and J gave up 2 bases, with 12 bases separating them. Germline CDR1 is MNHEY and CDR2 is SVGAGI. Assay used: immunoSEQ multiplex PCR; TCRdb lists only in-frame clones, some missing. The sample has 40,000 or so clones, more than 80% seen once. A remark on this clone: Its antigen is unknown.

This sequence joins TRBV6-5 and TRBJ1-3; D uncertain. The clonotype originates from a human patient who received an intestinal transplant, so some T cells may come from the graft donor. Here the sequenced sample was PBMCs, taken 700 to 850 days after intestinal transplantation. CDR3 region: CASSSGTIAGNTIYF. The CDR3 DNA reads TGTGCCAGCAGTTCTGGCACAATTGCTGGAAACACCATATATTTT.